This T cell receptor beta chain was recovered during a study of cytomegalovirus exposure and HLA in healthy donors. Across the study: One earlier analysis, a look at 180 million or so T cells, found some 120 million unique TCR beta sequences.

The PCR contained 60 Vbeta and 13 Jbeta primers. Clones were read by immunoSEQ multiplex PCR, and TCRdb kept only the in-frame ones, dropping some. The sample lists 180,000 or so clones, around 85% occurring once. The source of this sequence is a man between 18 and 29 years old in good health and CMV-seropositive. Sequenced input: PBMCs.

CDR3 sequence reads: CASSDSVRTNSPLHF. The CDR3 DNA is TGTGCCAGCAGTGACTCGGTCAGAACCAATTCACCCCTCCACTTT. The V call is TRBV6-4, the J call TRBJ1-6; D remains unclear. CDR1 is MRHNA and CDR2 is SNTAGT in the germline V gene. This CDR3 is 15 amino acids long. The V and J ends lost 0 bases and 7 bases respectively, with 10 bases between them.